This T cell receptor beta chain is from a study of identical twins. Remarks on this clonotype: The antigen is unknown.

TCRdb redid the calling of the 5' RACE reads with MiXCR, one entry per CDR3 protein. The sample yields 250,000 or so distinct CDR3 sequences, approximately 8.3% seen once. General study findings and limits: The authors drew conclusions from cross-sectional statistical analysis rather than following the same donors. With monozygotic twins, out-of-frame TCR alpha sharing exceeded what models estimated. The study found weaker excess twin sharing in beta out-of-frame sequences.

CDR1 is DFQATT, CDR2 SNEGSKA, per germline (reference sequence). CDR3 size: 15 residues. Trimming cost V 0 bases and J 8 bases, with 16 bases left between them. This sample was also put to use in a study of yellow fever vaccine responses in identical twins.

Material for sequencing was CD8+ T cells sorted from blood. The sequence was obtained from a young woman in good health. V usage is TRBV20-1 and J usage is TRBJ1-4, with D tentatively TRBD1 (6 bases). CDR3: CSARDRWRGKEKLFF. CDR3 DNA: TGCAGTGCTAGAGATCGGTGGAGGGGGAAGGAAAAACTGTTTTTT.